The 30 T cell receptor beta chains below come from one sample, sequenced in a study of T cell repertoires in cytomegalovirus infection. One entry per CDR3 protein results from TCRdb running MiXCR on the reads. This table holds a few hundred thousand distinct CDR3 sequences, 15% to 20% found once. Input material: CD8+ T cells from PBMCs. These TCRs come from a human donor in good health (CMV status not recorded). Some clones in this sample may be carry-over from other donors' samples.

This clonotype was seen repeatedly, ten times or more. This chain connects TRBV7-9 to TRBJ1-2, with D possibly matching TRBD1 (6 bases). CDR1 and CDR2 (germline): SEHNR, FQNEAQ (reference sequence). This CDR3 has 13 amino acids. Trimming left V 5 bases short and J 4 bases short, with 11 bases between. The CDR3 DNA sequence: TGTGCCAGCAGCCCGGACAGCAGCTATGGCTACACCTTC. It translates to CASSPDSSYGYTF.

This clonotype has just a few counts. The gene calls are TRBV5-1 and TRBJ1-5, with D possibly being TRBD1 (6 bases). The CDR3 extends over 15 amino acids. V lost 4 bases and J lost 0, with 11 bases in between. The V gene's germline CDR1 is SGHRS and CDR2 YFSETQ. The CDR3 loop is CASSEGQNSNQPQHF. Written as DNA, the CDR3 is TGCGCCAGCAGCGAAGGACAGAATAGCAATCAGCCCCAGCATTTT.

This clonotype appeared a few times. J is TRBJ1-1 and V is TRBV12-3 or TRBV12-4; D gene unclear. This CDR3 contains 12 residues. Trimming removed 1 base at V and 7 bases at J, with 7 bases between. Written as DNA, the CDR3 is TGTGCCAGCAGTTTAGAGCCCCGTGAAGCTTTCTTT. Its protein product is CASSLEPREAFF.

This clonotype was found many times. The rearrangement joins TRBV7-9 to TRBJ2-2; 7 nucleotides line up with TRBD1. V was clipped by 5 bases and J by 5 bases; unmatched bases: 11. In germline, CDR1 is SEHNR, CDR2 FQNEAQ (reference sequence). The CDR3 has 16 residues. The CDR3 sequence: CASSAPTGSVTGELFF. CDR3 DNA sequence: TGTGCCAGCAGCGCCCCGACAGGGTCGGTGACCGGGGAGCTGTTTTTT.

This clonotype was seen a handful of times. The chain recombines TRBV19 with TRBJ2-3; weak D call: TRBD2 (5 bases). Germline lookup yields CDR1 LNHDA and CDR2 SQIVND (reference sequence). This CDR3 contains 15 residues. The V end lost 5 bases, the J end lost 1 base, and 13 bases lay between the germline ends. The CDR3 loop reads CASSPNDGGTDTQYF. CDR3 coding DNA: TGTGCCAGTAGTCCCAATGACGGGGGCACAGATACGCAGTATTTT.

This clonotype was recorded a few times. For the CDR3, the DNA is TGCGCCAGCAGCCAAGGGGTAGCGGGGGGAAGCCCCACCGGGGAGCTGTTTTTT. The encoded protein is CASSQGVAGGSPTGELFF. The rearrangement uses TRBV4-1 and TRBJ2-2, with 10 bases that match TRBD2. The CDR3 sequence is 18 residues long. Unmatched junction bases numbered 9, after V lost 1 base and J lost 4 bases. Germline V gene data show CDR1 as MGHRA and CDR2 as YSYEKL.

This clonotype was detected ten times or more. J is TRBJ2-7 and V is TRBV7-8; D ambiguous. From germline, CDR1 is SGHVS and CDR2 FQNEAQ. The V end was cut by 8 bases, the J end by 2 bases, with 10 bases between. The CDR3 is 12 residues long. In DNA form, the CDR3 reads TGTGCCAGCGGACGGATCACCTACGAGCAGTACTTC. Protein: CASGRITYEQYF.

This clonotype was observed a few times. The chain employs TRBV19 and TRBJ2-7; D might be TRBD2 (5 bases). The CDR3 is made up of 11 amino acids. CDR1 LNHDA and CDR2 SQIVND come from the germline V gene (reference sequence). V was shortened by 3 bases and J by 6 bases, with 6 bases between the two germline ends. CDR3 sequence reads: CASSIGGEQYF. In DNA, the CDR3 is TGTGCCAGTAGTATCGGAGGCGAGCAGTACTTC.

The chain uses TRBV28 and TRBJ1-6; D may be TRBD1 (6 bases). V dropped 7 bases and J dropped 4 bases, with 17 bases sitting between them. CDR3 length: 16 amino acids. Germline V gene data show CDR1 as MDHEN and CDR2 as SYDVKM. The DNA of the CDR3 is TGTGCCAGCAACATATTGGGGGGGCTGTATAATTCACCCCTCCACTTT. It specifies CASNILGGLYNSPLHF.

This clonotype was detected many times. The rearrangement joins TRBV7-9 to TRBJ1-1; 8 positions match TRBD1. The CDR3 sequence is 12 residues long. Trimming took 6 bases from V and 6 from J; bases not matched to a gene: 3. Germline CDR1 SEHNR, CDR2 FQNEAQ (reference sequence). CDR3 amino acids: CASRTGQAEAFF. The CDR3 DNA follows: TGTGCCAGCAGGACGGGACAGGCTGAAGCTTTCTTT.

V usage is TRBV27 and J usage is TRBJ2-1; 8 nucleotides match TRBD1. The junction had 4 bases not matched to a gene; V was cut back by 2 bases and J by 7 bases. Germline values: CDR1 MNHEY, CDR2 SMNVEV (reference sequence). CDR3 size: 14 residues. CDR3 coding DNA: TGTGCCAGCAGTTTACAGGGGGCGCTTAATGAGCAGTTCTTC. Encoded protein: CASSLQGALNEQFF.

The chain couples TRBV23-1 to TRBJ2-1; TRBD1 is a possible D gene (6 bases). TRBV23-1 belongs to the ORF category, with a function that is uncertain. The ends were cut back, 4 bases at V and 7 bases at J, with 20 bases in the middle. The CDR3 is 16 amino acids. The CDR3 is CASSPVTGSVINEQFF. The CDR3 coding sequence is TGCGCCAGCAGTCCAGTGACAGGAAGTGTTATTAATGAGCAGTTCTTC.

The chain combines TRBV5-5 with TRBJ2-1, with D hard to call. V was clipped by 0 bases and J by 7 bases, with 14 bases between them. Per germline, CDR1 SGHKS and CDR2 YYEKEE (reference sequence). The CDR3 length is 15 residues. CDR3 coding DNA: TGTGCCAGCAGCTTGGAAGTAGGCTCGAGGAATGAGCAGTTCTTC. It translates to CASSLEVGSRNEQFF.

In DNA, the CDR3 is TGTGCCAGCAGCTTAGCTGGGGAGCGCGAGCAGTTCTTC. Its translation: CASSLAGEREQFF. The chain couples TRBV7-9 to TRBJ2-1, with TRBD2 as a possible D gene (5 bases). The CDR3 length is 13 residues. Trimming took off 0 bases at V and 10 bases at J, with 10 bases between the two ends. Germline V gene data show CDR1 as SEHNR and CDR2 as FQNEAQ (reference sequence).

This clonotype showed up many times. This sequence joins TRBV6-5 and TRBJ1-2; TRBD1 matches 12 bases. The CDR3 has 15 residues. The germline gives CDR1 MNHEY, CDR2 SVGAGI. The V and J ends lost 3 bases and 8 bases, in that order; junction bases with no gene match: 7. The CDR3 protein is CASSYAGTGGPGYTF. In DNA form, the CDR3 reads TGTGCCAGCAGTTATGCCGGGACAGGGGGCCCGGGCTACACCTTC.

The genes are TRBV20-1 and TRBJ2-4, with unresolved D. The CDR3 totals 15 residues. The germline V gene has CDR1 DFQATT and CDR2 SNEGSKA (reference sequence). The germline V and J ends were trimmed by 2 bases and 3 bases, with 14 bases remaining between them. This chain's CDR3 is CSARQDRSDKNIQYF. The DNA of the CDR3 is TGCAGTGCTAGACAGGACCGGTCTGACAAAAACATTCAGTACTTC.

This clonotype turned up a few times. The CDR3 DNA sequence: TGTGCCAGCAGCCCGTCTGGGGGATTGTTAAACACTGAAGCTTTCTTT. It yields the protein CASSPSGGLLNTEAFF. V usage is TRBV7-9 and J usage is TRBJ1-1; tentative D call: TRBD1 (5 bases). V lost 5 bases and J lost 2, with 18 bases in between. The CDR3 is 16 residues long. CDR1 is SEHNR, CDR2 FQNEAQ, per germline (reference sequence).

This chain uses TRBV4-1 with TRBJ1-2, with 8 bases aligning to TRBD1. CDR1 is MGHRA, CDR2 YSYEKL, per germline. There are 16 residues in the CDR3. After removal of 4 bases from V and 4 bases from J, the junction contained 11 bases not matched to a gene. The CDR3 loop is CASSRSIPGGGYGYTF. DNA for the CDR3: TGCGCCAGCAGCCGCAGCATCCCAGGGGGCGGCTATGGCTACACCTTC.

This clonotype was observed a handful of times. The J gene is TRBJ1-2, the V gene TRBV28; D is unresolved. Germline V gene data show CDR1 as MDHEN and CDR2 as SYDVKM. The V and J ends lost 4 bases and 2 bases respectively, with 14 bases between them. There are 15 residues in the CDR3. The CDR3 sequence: CASSYLDGVNYGYTF. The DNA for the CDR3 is TGTGCCAGCAGTTACCTCGACGGTGTCAACTATGGCTACACCTTC.

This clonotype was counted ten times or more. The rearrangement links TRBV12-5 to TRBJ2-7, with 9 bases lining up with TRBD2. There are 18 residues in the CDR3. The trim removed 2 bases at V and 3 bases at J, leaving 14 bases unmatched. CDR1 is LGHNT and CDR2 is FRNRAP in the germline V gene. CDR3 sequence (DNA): TGTGCTAGTGGTTTGAATCAGGGGCGACTAGCGGAGAACTACGAGCAGTACTTC. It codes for CASGLNQGRLAENYEQYF.

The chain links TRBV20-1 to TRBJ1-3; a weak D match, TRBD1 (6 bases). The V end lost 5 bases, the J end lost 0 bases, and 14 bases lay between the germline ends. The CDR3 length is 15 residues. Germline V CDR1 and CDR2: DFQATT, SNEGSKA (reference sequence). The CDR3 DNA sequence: TGCAGTGCTCTCGACAGGCTGAGCTCTGGAAACACCATATATTTT. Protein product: CSALDRLSSGNTIYF.

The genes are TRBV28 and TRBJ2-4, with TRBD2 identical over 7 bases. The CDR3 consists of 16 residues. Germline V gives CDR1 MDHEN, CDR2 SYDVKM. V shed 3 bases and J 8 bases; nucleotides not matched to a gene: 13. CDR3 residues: CASSLVGGVGGDIQYF. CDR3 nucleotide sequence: TGTGCCAGCAGTTTGGTCGGCGGTGTTGGGGGGGACATTCAGTACTTC.

The CDR3 region is CAISDSGFTDTQYF. CDR3 DNA sequence: TGTGCCATCAGTGATAGCGGATTCACAGATACGCAGTATTTT. The chain couples TRBV10-3 to TRBJ2-3; tentatively, D is TRBD2 (6 bases). CDR1 and CDR2 (germline): ENHRY, SYGVKD. The CDR3 covers 14 residues. The ends were cut back, 3 bases at V and 2 bases at J, with 9 bases in the middle.

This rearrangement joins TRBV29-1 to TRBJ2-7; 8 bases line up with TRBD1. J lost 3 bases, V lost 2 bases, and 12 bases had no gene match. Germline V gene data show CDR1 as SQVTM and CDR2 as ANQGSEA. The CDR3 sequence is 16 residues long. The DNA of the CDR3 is TGCAGCGTTGAATCAGGGGGCGGATCTAGGGTCTACGAGCAGTACTTC. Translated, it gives CSVESGGGSRVYEQYF.

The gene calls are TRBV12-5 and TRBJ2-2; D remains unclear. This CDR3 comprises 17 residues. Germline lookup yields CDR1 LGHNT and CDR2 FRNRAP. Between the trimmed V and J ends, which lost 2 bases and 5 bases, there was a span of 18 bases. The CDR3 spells CASGLSWSRQWTGELFF. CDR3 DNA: TGTGCTAGTGGTTTGTCCTGGTCCCGCCAGTGGACCGGGGAGCTGTTTTTT.

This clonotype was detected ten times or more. CDR3 nucleotides: TGTGCCAGCAGCTTTAGTTCCGGGGAGCTGTTTTTT. Amino acid sequence: CASSFSSGELFF. The chain carries TRBV7-6 and TRBJ2-2, with D uncertain. The CDR3 totals 12 residues. Deletions cut 3 bases from V and 6 bases from J, with 5 bases between. Germline lookup yields CDR1 SGHVS and CDR2 FNYEAQ. Supplemented by reference TRBV7-6 and TRBJ2-2, the full variable domain reads GAGVSQSPRYKVTKRGQDVALRCDPISGHVSLYWYRQALGQGPEFLTYFNYEAQQDKSGLPNDRFSAERPEGSISTLTIQRTEQRDSAMYRCASSFSSGELFFGEGSRLTVL.

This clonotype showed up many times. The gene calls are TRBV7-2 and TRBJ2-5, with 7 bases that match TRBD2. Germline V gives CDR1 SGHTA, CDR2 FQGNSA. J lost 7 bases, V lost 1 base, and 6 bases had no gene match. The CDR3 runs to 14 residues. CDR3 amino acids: CASSLGSGARTQYF. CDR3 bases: TGTGCCAGCAGCTTAGGCAGCGGGGCTCGGACCCAGTACTTC.

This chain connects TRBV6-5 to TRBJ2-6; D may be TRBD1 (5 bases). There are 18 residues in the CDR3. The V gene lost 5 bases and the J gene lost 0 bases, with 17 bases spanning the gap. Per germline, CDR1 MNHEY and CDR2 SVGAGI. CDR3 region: CASSQDTSIGSGANVLTF. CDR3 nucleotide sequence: TGTGCCAGCAGTCAGGACACGAGTATAGGCTCTGGGGCCAACGTCCTGACTTTC.

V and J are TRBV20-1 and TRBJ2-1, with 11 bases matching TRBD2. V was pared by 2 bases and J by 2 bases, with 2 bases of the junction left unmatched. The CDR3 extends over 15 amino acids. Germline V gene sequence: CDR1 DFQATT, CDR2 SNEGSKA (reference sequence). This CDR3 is CSARLAGGTYNEQFF. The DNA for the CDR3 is TGCAGTGCTAGACTAGCGGGGGGCACCTACAATGAGCAGTTCTTC.

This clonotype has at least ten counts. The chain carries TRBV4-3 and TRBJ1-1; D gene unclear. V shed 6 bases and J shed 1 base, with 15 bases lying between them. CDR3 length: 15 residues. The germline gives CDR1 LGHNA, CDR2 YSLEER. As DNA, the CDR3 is TGCGCCAGCAGAGAGACAAGGGCCGGGAACACTGAAGCTTTCTTT. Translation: CASRETRAGNTEAFF.